The next 25 T cell receptor beta chains were all read from a single sample in a study of blood T cells in healthy people across ages. It was with a sample-barcoded 5' primer and a J-beta primer mix that a second PCR of roughly 6 to 12 cycles was run. Each CDR3 protein is one row after TCRdb ran MiXCR on the 5' RACE reads. The sample includes approximately 900,000 distinct CDR3 sequences, around 46% of them seen just once. The specimen sequenced was blood. These receptors were collected from a man aged 25 to 40 in good health.

This clonotype has a handful of counts. The chain links TRBV4-3 to TRBJ1-2, with D maybe TRBD1 (5 bases). V gave up 6 bases and J gave up 8 bases, with 19 bases separating them. Per the germline V gene, CDR1 is LGHNA and CDR2 is YSLEER. The CDR3 loop spans 14 amino acids. The CDR3 DNA reads as TGCGCCAGCAGTGCGCAAGTCGGGACTTGGGGCTACACCTTC. Translation: CASSAQVGTWGYTF.

The V and J genes are TRBV19 and TRBJ2-4; D remains unclear. The J call could be wrong; TRBJ2-7 is a better fit for the DNA end. CDR1 is LNHDA and CDR2 is SQIVND in the germline V gene (reference sequence). This CDR3 region has 15 residues. CDR3 coding DNA: TGTGCCAGTAGTATATCGGCAGGAAACCTGGGCGAGCAGTACTTC. Translated: CASSISAGNLGEQYF.

The V call is TRBV18, the J call TRBJ1-1; no definite D call. Trimming pared 1 base from V and 4 bases from J, leaving 16 bases between. Per germline, CDR1 KGHSH and CDR2 LQKENI. The CDR3 sequence is 16 residues long. DNA of the CDR3: TGTGCCAGCTCACCACTGGAAAGCAGACCGGGCACTGAAGCTTTCTTT. This encodes CASSPLESRPGTEAFF.

Only one count was recorded for this clonotype. CDR3 sequence reads: CASSPGRPNTEAFF. The CDR3 DNA reads as TGTGCCAGCAGTCCAGGACGGCCGAACACTGAAGCTTTCTTT. This chain joins TRBV27 and TRBJ1-1; D is unresolved. CDR1 and CDR2 from the germline V gene are MNHEY and SMNVEV (reference sequence). The V end lost 5 bases, the J end lost 1 base, and 11 bases lay between the germline ends. The CDR3 is 14 amino acids.

The CDR3, as DNA: TGCGCCAGCGAGATTCGGGGGGGCTCGGGCACCGGGGAGCTGTTTTTT. It yields the protein CASEIRGGSGTGELFF. The J gene is TRBJ2-2, the V gene TRBV5-1, with TRBD2 matching over 8 bases. Germline CDR1 and CDR2: SGHRS and YFSETQ. This CDR3 contains 16 residues. Germline trimming cut 7 bases from V and 4 bases from J; bases unmatched to any gene: 12.

In its sample, this clonotype was seen a few times. The V gene is TRBV7-8, the J gene TRBJ2-5; TRBD1 is a possible D gene (6 bases). CDR1 and CDR2 from the germline V gene are SGHVS and FQNEAQ. This CDR3 is built from 14 residues. Trimming removed 8 bases at V and 4 bases at J, with 17 bases between. The CDR3 is CASLPGHQGETQYF. CDR3 DNA sequence: TGTGCCAGCTTACCGGGACACCAGGGAGAGACCCAGTACTTC. Using reference TRBV7-8 and TRBJ2-5 for the parts outside the CDR3, the full variable domain is GAGVSQSPRYKVAKRGQDVALRCDPISGHVSLFWYQQALGQGPEFLTYFQNEAQLDKSGLPSDRFFAERPEGSVSTLKIQRTQQEDSAVYLCASLPGHQGETQYFGPGTRLLVL.

This clonotype was recorded at least ten times. The rearrangement uses TRBV15 and TRBJ2-3; no reliable D call. Germline-derived CDR1 and CDR2 are LNHNV and YYDKDF (reference sequence). The CDR3 runs to 14 residues. V was shortened by 5 bases and J by 5 bases, with 14 bases between the two germline ends. CDR3 in amino acids: CATSFSPSIDTQYF. As DNA, the CDR3 is TGTGCCACCAGCTTTTCTCCATCTATAGATACGCAGTATTTT. Looking up the rest from reference TRBV15 and TRBJ2-3 gives the full variable domain: DAMVIQNPRYQVTQFGKPVTLSCSQTLNHNVMYWYQQKSSQAPKLLFHYYDKDFNNEADTPDNFQSRRPNTSFCFLDIRSPGLGDTAMYLCATSFSPSIDTQYFGPGTRLTVL.

The chain combines TRBV12-3 or TRBV12-4 with TRBJ2-1; TRBD2 is a possible D gene (6 bases). The end of the DNA aligns better with TRBJ2-7, so the J call may be wrong. The CDR3 length is 15 residues. The CDR3 protein is CASSLGGGSYNEQYF. The CDR3 bases are TGTGCCAGCAGTTTAGGTGGGGGGTCCTACAATGAGCAGTACTTC.

This clonotype was counted a few times. This chain connects TRBV20-1 to TRBJ2-7, with TRBD2 as a possible D gene (6 bases). The length of the CDR3 is 14 residues. Trimming removed 1 base from V and 0 bases from J, with 10 bases in between. CDR1 and CDR2 from the germline V gene are DFQATT and SNEGSKA (reference sequence). The CDR3: CSARVGGYSYEQYF. The CDR3, as DNA: TGCAGTGCTAGAGTCGGGGGATACTCCTACGAGCAGTACTTC.

The V gene is TRBV6-2 or TRBV6-3, the J gene TRBJ2-7; D is uncertain. Trimming pared 4 bases from V and 4 bases from J, leaving 8 bases between. There are 12 residues in the CDR3. Germline CDR1 MNHEY, CDR2 SVGEGT. The CDR3 here is CASSSWLYEQYF. In nucleotides, the CDR3 is TGTGCCAGCAGTTCGTGGCTGTACGAGCAGTACTTC.

This chain connects TRBV7-2 to TRBJ2-3, with D possibly matching TRBD2 (6 bases). V shed 4 bases and J shed 0 bases, with 14 bases lying between them. The CDR3 is 16 amino acids. CDR1 and CDR2 from the germline V gene are SGHTA and FQGNSA. Here the CDR3 DNA reads TGTGCCAGCAGCTCAGACCCCCGGGGGAGCACAGATACGCAGTATTTT. The encoded protein is CASSSDPRGSTDTQYF.

The V gene is TRBV5-1, the J gene TRBJ2-7; 9 bases line up with TRBD1. V lost 4 bases to trimming and J lost 4 bases; unmatched junction nucleotides: 6. Germline values: CDR1 SGHRS, CDR2 YFSETQ. This CDR3 contains 14 residues. This CDR3 reads CASSTTGGKYEQYF. The CDR3 DNA is TGCGCCAGCAGCACTACAGGGGGCAAATACGAGCAGTACTTC.

The chain links TRBV4-2 to TRBJ2-4; D unclear. The CDR3 has 15 residues. The germline gives CDR1 LGHNA, CDR2 YNFKEQ. V lost 0 bases, J lost 0 bases, and 6 bases lay in between. CDR3 sequence: CASSQEPTAKNIQYF. CDR3 nucleotide sequence: TGTGCCAGCAGCCAAGAACCGACAGCCAAAAACATTCAGTACTTC.

There are a few counts of this clonotype. The chain combines TRBV4-3 with TRBJ2-5, with 9 nucleotides matching TRBD2. This CDR3 is 15 amino acids long. The V segment lost 1 base and the J segment 6 bases; nucleotides outside the gene matches: 6. CDR1 is LGHNA and CDR2 is YSLEER in the germline V gene. The DNA of the CDR3 is TGCGCCAGCAGCCAAGGCAGGGGACTAGCTAAGACCCAGTACTTC. Its translation is CASSQGRGLAKTQYF.

This clonotype was seen only once. The chain links TRBV20-1 to TRBJ2-7; 9 nucleotides align to TRBD1. Losses at the gene ends were 1 base for V and 7 bases for J; bases not matched to a gene: 11. The length of the CDR3 is 15 residues. The germline CDR1 and CDR2 sequences are DFQATT and SNEGSKA (reference sequence). The CDR3 nucleotides read TGCAGTGCTAGAGCCGGACAGGGGTCGTTAGGGGAGCAGTACTTC. Its translation is CSARAGQGSLGEQYF.

The chain's CDR3 is CAGTSPGGNEKLFF. CDR3 DNA: TGTGCCGGCACCAGCCCCGGGGGCAATGAAAAACTGTTTTTT. The chain employs TRBV12-3 or TRBV12-4 and TRBJ1-4; the D gene is possibly TRBD1 (6 bases). V was cut by 11 bases and J by 5 bases, with 18 bases left in between. This CDR3 is 14 amino acids long.

The gene calls are TRBV5-1 and TRBJ1-3; unclear D gene. The V end lost 0 bases, the J end lost 0 bases, and 10 bases lay between the germline ends. The CDR3 totals 16 residues. In germline, CDR1 is SGHRS, CDR2 YFSETQ. CDR3 DNA: TGCGCCAGCAGCTTGGTCCGGGAGATCTCTGGAAACACCATATATTTT. Its protein product is CASSLVREISGNTIYF.

In this sample, this clonotype turned up a few times. The chain is built from TRBV28 and TRBJ2-5; D is undetermined. The V end lost 7 bases, the J end lost 5 bases, and 14 bases lay between the germline ends. Germline lookup yields CDR1 MDHEN and CDR2 SYDVKM. This CDR3 has 13 residues. The DNA of the CDR3 is TGTGCCAGCACTAGGTCAAAAGGGGAGACCCAGTACTTC. This translates into CASTRSKGETQYF. Using reference TRBV28 and TRBJ2-5 for the parts outside the CDR3, the full variable domain is DVKVTQSSRYLVKRTGEKVFLECVQDMDHENMFWYRQDPGLGLRLIYFSYDVKMKEKGDIPEGYSVSREKKERFSLILESASTNQTSMYLCASTRSKGETQYFGPGTRLLVL.

This chain uses TRBV11-2 with TRBJ2-1; D not certain. Germline V lookup: CDR1 SGHAT, CDR2 FQNNGV. With 1 base removed from V and 6 bases from J, the gap between germline ends came to 13 bases. There are 15 residues in the CDR3. The CDR3 protein is CASSLVFGESNEQFF. The CDR3, as DNA: TGTGCCAGCAGCTTAGTGTTCGGTGAGAGCAATGAGCAGTTCTTC. The complete variable domain, with remaining parts taken from reference TRBV11-2 and TRBJ2-1, reads EAGVAQSPRYKIIEKRQSVAFWCNPISGHATLYWYQQILGQGPKLLIQFQNNGVVDDSQLPKDRFSAERLKGVDSTLKIQPAKLEDSAVYLCASSLVFGESNEQFFGPGTRLTVL.

The V and J genes are TRBV10-2 and TRBJ2-7, with D perhaps assigned TRBD1 or TRBD2 (7 bases each). CDR1 WSHSY and CDR2 SAAADI come from the germline V gene. The CDR3 is made up of 13 amino acids. V lost 8 bases, J lost 3 bases, and 14 bases lay in between. Written as DNA, the CDR3 is TGCGCCAGCTCACAGGGGAGGGTCTACGAGCAGTACTTC. It is translated as CASSQGRVYEQYF.

The gene calls are TRBV4-1 and TRBJ2-3, with 8 nucleotides matching TRBD2. Germline assignment: CDR1 MGHRA and CDR2 YSYEKL. The CDR3 is 15 residues long. Trimming took 7 bases from V and 0 from J; bases not matched to a gene: 6. CDR3 DNA: TGCGCCAGCAAAAGGACTAGCCTCAGCACAGATACGCAGTATTTT. It codes for CASKRTSLSTDTQYF.

This chain joins TRBV20-1 and TRBJ2-7; tentative D call: TRBD2 (5 bases). V lost 8 bases and J lost 2, with 25 bases in between. The CDR3 consists of 16 residues. Germline V CDR1 and CDR2: DFQATT, SNEGSKA (reference sequence). CDR3: CSTFRSFRENPYEQYF. CDR3 coding DNA: TGCAGTACTTTTCGATCTTTCCGGGAAAACCCCTACGAGCAGTACTTC.

This clonotype has just a few counts. The V gene is TRBV4-1, the J gene TRBJ2-1; D possibly corresponds to TRBD2 (6 bases). The CDR3 covers 17 residues. CDR1 is MGHRA and CDR2 is YSYEKL in the germline V gene. The V and J ends lost 0 bases and 2 bases respectively, with 14 bases between them. The CDR3 loop reads CASSQDAGGAPYNEQFF. The CDR3 DNA sequence: TGCGCCAGCAGCCAAGATGCCGGAGGGGCCCCCTACAATGAGCAGTTCTTC.

The V and J genes are TRBV9 and TRBJ2-7, with 7 bases aligning to TRBD1. The CDR3 sequence is 15 residues long. The trim removed 2 bases at V and 2 bases at J, leaving 7 bases unmatched. Germline CDR1 reads SGDLS; CDR2 reads YYNGEE. The CDR3 protein is CASSVSPGTAYEQYF. In DNA, the CDR3 is TGTGCCAGCAGCGTGAGTCCCGGGACAGCCTACGAGCAGTACTTC.

The chain combines TRBV7-2 with TRBJ2-4, with 15 positions matching TRBD2. The CDR3 contains 17 residues. J lost 4 bases, V lost 6 bases, and 7 bases had no gene match. Germline V gives CDR1 SGHTA, CDR2 FQGNSA. The CDR3 region has the DNA TGTGCCAGCAGTCATCCGGGACTAGCGGGGGGAAAAAACATTCAGTACTTC. This translates into CASSHPGLAGGKNIQYF.